Listed below are T cell receptor beta chains from one sample, sequenced in a study of CXCR3-negative and CXCR3-positive naive CD8 T cells. TCRdb re-analyzed the 5' RACE reads; it lists each CDR3 protein once, without DNA. The sample shows over 150,000 distinct CDR3 sequences, and approximately 0.5% sits with its ten largest clones. Sequencing was carried out using naive CXCR3+ CD8+ T cells from blood. The receptors come from a human donor in good health. Some clones in this sample may be carry-over from other donors' samples. The CDR3 runs from the conserved cysteine through the conserved F or W.

j_call v_call cdr3_aa
TRBJ2-5 TRBV10-3 CAISETALLAGPGRGTQYF
TRBJ2-1 TRBV9 CASSAQLAGVFNEQFF
TRBJ2-3 TRBV2 CASSDPDTDTQYF
TRBJ2-7 TRBV28 CATDAGQGTGYEQYF
TRBJ2-1 TRBV15 CATSKSGGVYNEQFF
TRBJ2-4 TRBV28 CASNRRENIQYF
TRBJ2-7 TRBV23-1 CASSPDVASYEQYF
TRBJ2-7 TRBV27 CASSLSGPYEQYF
TRBJ2-3 TRBV7-2 CASTTLRGSMDTQYF
TRBJ1-3 TRBV3-1 CASSQDGSSGNTIYF
TRBJ2-7 TRBV29-1 CSAETGESYEQYF
TRBJ2-7 TRBV6-2/TRBV6-3 CASSPLAGYEQYF
TRBJ1-5 TRBV28 CASSRPDTLGNQPQHF
TRBJ2-7 TRBV10-3 CASRDPDYEQYF
TRBJ1-5 TRBV6-5 CASSPLVNQPQHF
TRBJ2-1 TRBV11-1 CASSLVGNSYNEQFF
TRBJ1-2 TRBV28 CASMRGSGRSGGYTF
TRBJ2-3 TRBV4-1 CASSTTATQYF
TRBJ1-4 TRBV20-1 CSARHSRTGDFEKLFF
TRBJ1-1 TRBV5-1 CASSSLPTGMNTEAFF
TRBJ2-7 TRBV2 CAILLRKGSYEQYF
TRBJ2-4 TRBV4-3 CASSQDRTGKNIQYF
TRBJ2-2 TRBV4-1 CASSHPGGTGGYGAGELFF
TRBJ2-7 TRBV6-5 CAGSWISGRPYEQYF
TRBJ1-2 TRBV4-3 CASSQDSPFSTGLYGYTF
TRBJ2-3 TRBV20-1 CSARDWGRADTQYF
TRBJ2-1 TRBV27 CASSLEHEQFF
TRBJ2-7 TRBV7-8 CASSNQGGNYEQYF
TRBJ2-1 TRBV27 CASQDYNEQFF
TRBJ1-1 TRBV5-1 CASSIGQGGTEAFF
TRBJ1-1 TRBV7-9 CASSPSGDTEAFF
TRBJ2-1 TRBV5-1 CASSFARDGRNEQFF
TRBJ2-1 TRBV28 CASSGTGLYGDEQFF
TRBJ2-7 TRBV27 CASSLQGWGRDYEQYF
TRBJ2-2 TRBV7-3 CASSPWGGPNTGELFF
TRBJ2-1 TRBV7-9 CASSKGGPSSNEQFF
TRBJ2-2 TRBV27 CASTGPNTGELFF
TRBJ2-7 TRBV28 CATLTGLGAYEQYF
TRBJ2-1 TRBV7-3 CASSFYGGVAGDTYNEQFF
TRBJ2-7 TRBV30 CAWSVAGQLISYEQYF
TRBJ2-1 TRBV12-3/TRBV12-4 CASSWAGGHNEQFF
TRBJ1-1 TRBV28 CASSFWTENTEAFF
TRBJ2-3 TRBV29-1 CSVDGLAADYTDTQYF
TRBJ2-5 TRBV7-9 CASSLALGLEETQYF